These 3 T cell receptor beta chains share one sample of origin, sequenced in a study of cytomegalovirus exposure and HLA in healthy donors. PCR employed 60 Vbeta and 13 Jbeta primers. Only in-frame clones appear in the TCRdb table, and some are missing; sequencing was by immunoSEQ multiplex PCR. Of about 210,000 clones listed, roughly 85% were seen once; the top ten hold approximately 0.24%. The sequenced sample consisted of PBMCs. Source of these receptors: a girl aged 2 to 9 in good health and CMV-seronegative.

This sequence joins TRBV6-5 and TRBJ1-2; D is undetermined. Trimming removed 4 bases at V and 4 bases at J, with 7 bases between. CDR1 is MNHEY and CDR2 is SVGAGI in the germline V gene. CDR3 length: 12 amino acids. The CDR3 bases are TGTGCCAGCAGTTCGGTTGGCTATGGCTACACCTTC. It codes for CASSSVGYGYTF.

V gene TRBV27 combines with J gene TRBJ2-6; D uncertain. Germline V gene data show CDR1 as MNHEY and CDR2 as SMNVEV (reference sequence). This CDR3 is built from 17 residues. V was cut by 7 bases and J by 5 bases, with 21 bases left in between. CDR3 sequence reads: CASTERSISVRANVLTF. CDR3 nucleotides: TGTGCCAGCACGGAGAGAAGTATTTCTGTTAGGGCCAACGTCCTGACTTTC.

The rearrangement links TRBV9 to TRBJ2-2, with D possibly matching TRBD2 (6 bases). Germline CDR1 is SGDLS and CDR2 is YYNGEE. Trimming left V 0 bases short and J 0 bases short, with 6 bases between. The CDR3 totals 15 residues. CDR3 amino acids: CASSVAGANTGELFF. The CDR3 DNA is TGTGCCAGCAGCGTAGCGGGGGCGAACACCGGGGAGCTGTTTTTT.